This T cell receptor beta chain comes out of a study of Ad26.COV2.S vaccination and SARS-CoV-2 variants. Looking at the study overall: Enrolled in COV1001, the donor was in the Ad26.COV2.S trial arm, which received the vaccine. The vaccine Ad26.COV2.S was put into the muscle once, or twice with 56 days between.

Treatment reported: around 19 received Ad26.COV2.S at low or high dose, single or two shots; 5 received placebo; per-sample allocation not given. Samples came from day 63 after the first vaccine or placebo injection. In Boston, an adult donor aged 18-55 years took part. CDR1 and CDR2 (germline): SGDLS, YYNGEE. Between the trimmed V and J ends, which lost 0 bases and 0 bases, there was a span of 4 bases. The CDR3 contains 14 residues. TCRdb's table, derived via immunoSEQ multiplex PCR, lists solely in-frame clones and lacks some. The table lists 350,000 to 400,000 clones, 75% to 90% of them singletons.

This clonotype originated in a person between 18 and 60 years old who received the Ad26.COV2.S COVID-19 vaccine or a placebo. The specimen was peripheral blood, collected in a trial of Ad26.COV2.S vaccine versus placebo. This sequence joins TRBV9 and TRBJ2-1; no clear D. The CDR3 nucleotides read TGTGCCAGCAGCGTAGAAAGCTCCTACAATGAGCAGTTCTTC. It encodes CASSVESSYNEQFF.